This T cell receptor (beta chain) stems from a study of beta chain features in type 1 diabetes. Overall study results and limits: Among patients with Type 1 diabetes, TCRB CDR3s were moderately but significantly shorter in every one of the four CD4+ subsets. The naive, central memory and Treg TCRB repertoires of patients appeared to be more similar to one another than those of healthy donors.

Isolated RNA was reverse transcribed in full, so expressed TCRB transcripts were sequenced. Sequencing was performed with immunoSEQ multiplex PCR; in TCRdb, only in-frame clones are kept and a portion is missing. Altogether a few hundred thousand clones are present, roughly 17% being singletons, with the ten largest covering 0.065% to 0.095%. The CDR3 is made up of 13 amino acids. Deletions cut 0 bases from V and 10 bases from J, with 13 bases between. Germline V gene data show CDR1 as SGHRS and CDR2 as YFSETQ. In the case of this clone: Its antigen is as yet unknown.

Sequenced input: naive CD4+ T cells from blood. This chain connects TRBV5-1 to TRBJ1-1; D remains unclear. The clonotype comes from a man younger than 45 with type 1 diabetes. The CDR3 coding sequence is TGCGCCAGCAGCTTGGGAACCCCGGAGGTAGCTTTCTTT. Its translation: CASSLGTPEVAFF. Looking up the rest from reference TRBV5-1 and TRBJ1-1 gives the full variable domain: KAGVTQTPRYLIKTRGQQVTLSCSPISGHRSVSWYQQTPGQGLQFLFEYFSETQRNKGNFPGRFSGRQFSNSRSEMNVSTLELGDSALYLCASSLGTPEVAFFGQGTRLTVV.